This T cell receptor (beta chain) was obtained from a study of molecular identifiers for immune sequencing clone quantification. Study-level points and caveats: In naive cells, under 1% of molecules belonged to clones above 20 RNA copies, against over 99% in effector cells.

The CDR3 contains 15 residues. The V gene lost 2 bases and the J gene lost 0 bases, with 10 bases spanning the gap. The germline V gene has CDR1 SGHTA and CDR2 FQGNSA. Sorting isolated naive CD8 T cells as CD8+CD4-CCR7+CD45RA+ events. This clonotype came up many times. Antigen: not known. TCRdb re-analysed the PCR reads in MiXCR, keeping a single row per CDR3 protein. The sample records 85,000 to 130,000 distinct CDR3 sequences, roughly 38% being singletons. The source material was naive CD8+ T cells from blood, with Jurkat cell RNA spiked in. This sample's subset: FACS-sorted CD8+CD4-CCR7+CD45RA+ naive T cells. This clonotype was sampled from a human donor in good health. Some libraries in this study had Jurkat cell RNA spiked in. The chain uses TRBV7-2 and TRBJ1-2; D gene unclear. The CDR3 here is CASSLLSLSNYGYTF. CDR3 DNA: TGTGCCAGCAGCTTATTGAGTCTCTCTAACTATGGCTACACCTTC.